This T cell receptor (beta chain) was sequenced for a study of response to subunit inactivated influenza vaccine. This CDR3 spans 13 amino acids. The V gene's germline CDR1 is SGHVS and CDR2 FQNEAQ. V dropped 1 base and J dropped 10; count of bases not matched to a gene: 4. This clonotype was seen a few times. MiXCR was run by TCRdb on the RT-PCR reads, yielding one entry per CDR3 protein. The sample carries about 540,000 distinct CDR3 sequences, around 25% recorded once. In addition, the sample was reused for a study of T cells expressing NK-cell markers. This second report adds: It was by 5'RACE template switching with UMIs that TCR beta cDNA was made. The share of CD8+ T cells held by dominant NKG2C+ clonotypes was 1.0-7.0% in roughly 6 donors.

The TCR sequence derives from a man between 50 and 59 years old who received an inactivated influenza vaccine. The specimen was CD4+ T cells sorted from PBMCs, collected about 13 days after vaccination. The chain employs TRBV7-8 and TRBJ2-1; 7 bases map to TRBD2. The CDR3 DNA reads as TGTGCCAGCAGCTTAGTCGGGAGGCGAGAGCAGTTCTTC. Its translation is CASSLVGRREQFF.